A single sample is the source of the 20 T cell receptor beta chains below, sequenced in a study of blood T cell repertoires in COVID-19. Clones were sequenced by immunoSEQ multiplex PCR, and TCRdb holds only the in-frame ones, with some missing. The sample has under 250,000 clones, 75% to 85% seen once. The sample consisted of PBMCs or T cells enriched from blood (not recorded which). Every receptor here comes from a woman aged 50 to 60 with acute COVID-19.

This rearrangement joins TRBV6-5 to TRBJ2-7; 8 bases align to TRBD1. The germline V gene has CDR1 MNHEY and CDR2 SVGAGI. This CDR3 spans 16 amino acids. V shed 2 bases and J 7 bases; nucleotides not matched to a gene: 13. The CDR3 DNA follows: TGTGCCAGCAGTTACCGCCCCCGGACAGGGCTCCCTGAGCAGTACTTC. Its protein is CASSYRPRTGLPEQYF.

This rearrangement joins TRBV4-2 to TRBJ1-3; TRBD1 is a possible D gene (6 bases). Trimming took 3 bases from V and 4 from J, leaving 10 bases between them. The CDR3 runs to 14 residues. CDR1 is LGHNA, CDR2 YNFKEQ, per germline. The CDR3 sequence: CASSHRGSGNTIYF. CDR3 DNA: TGTGCCAGCAGCCACAGGGGATCCGGAAACACCATATATTTT.

The chain has TRBV5-1 and TRBJ2-2; TRBD1 aligns across 10 bases. Germline CDR1 SGHRS, CDR2 YFSETQ. This CDR3 region has 15 residues. V dropped 4 bases and J dropped 3; count of bases not matched to a gene: 3. In DNA, the CDR3 is TGCGCCAGCAGCCTAGGACAGGGGGACACCGGGGAGCTGTTTTTT. This translates into CASSLGQGDTGELFF.

Only one count was recorded for this clone. The chain is built from TRBV11-2 and TRBJ1-4; D uncertain. Germline V gene data show CDR1 as SGHAT and CDR2 as FQNNGV. The CDR3 totals 14 residues. The V gene lost 3 bases and the J gene lost 0 bases, with 5 bases spanning the gap. DNA of the CDR3: TGTGCCAGCAGCTTGAGCGCAACTAATGAAAAACTGTTTTTT. It yields the protein CASSLSATNEKLFF.

The chain is built from TRBV11-2 and TRBJ1-2; perhaps TRBD1 as D (5 bases). V was clipped by 0 bases and J by 4 bases, with 9 bases between them. Germline loops: CDR1 SGHAT, CDR2 FQNNGV. CDR3 length equals 14 residues. Here the CDR3 DNA reads TGTGCCAGCAGCTTAGAAAGGGGATCCTATGGCTACACCTTC. As protein: CASSLERGSYGYTF.

The CDR3 bases are TGTGCCAGCAGTGACTACGCCAGCGGCCGGATCAATGAGCAGTTCTTC. Amino acids: CASSDYASGRINEQFF. This rearrangement joins TRBV6-1 to TRBJ2-1, with D perhaps TRBD2 (5 bases). CDR1 and CDR2 (germline): MNHNS, SASEGT. CDR3 length equals 16 residues. V shed 3 bases and J shed 6 bases, with 18 bases lying between them.

V and J are TRBV2 and TRBJ1-1; 8 bases map to TRBD1. V trimming: 5 bases; J trimming: 6 bases; junction bases outside the gene matches: 11. The CDR3 loop spans 15 amino acids. Germline V gives CDR1 SNHLY, CDR2 FYNNEI. The CDR3 DNA sequence: TGTGCCAGCAGTCTACATCCTGGGACAGGTTCTGAAGCTTTCTTT. It encodes CASSLHPGTGSEAFF. Combining the CDR3 with reference TRBV2 and TRBJ1-1 gives the whole variable domain EPEVTQTPSHQVTQMGQEVILRCVPISNHLYFYWYRQILGQKVEFLVSFYNNEISEKSEIFDDQFSVERPDGSNFTLKIRSTKLEDSAMYFCASSLHPGTGSEAFFGQGTRLTVV.

V is TRBV10-3 and J is TRBJ2-3; 12 nucleotides match TRBD2. The CDR3 has 17 residues. The germline CDR1 and CDR2 sequences are ENHRY and SYGVKD. The J segment lost 0 bases and the V segment lost 7 bases, leaving 8 bases of the junction unmatched. The CDR3 here is CAINLGLAGPSTDTQYF. As DNA, the CDR3 is TGTGCCATCAACCTCGGACTAGCGGGGCCAAGCACAGATACGCAGTATTTT.

The J gene is TRBJ2-3, the V gene TRBV5-6, with 9 bases identical to TRBD1. Trimming removed 4 bases from V and 3 bases from J; junction bases left unmatched: 6. The CDR3 totals 15 residues. CDR1 and CDR2 from the germline V gene are SGHDT and YYEEEE. The CDR3: CASSRPGTGTDTQYF. CDR3 sequence (DNA): TGTGCCAGCAGCCGTCCCGGGACAGGGACAGATACGCAGTATTTT.

The V and J genes are TRBV18 and TRBJ2-1, with no clear D. This CDR3 region has 14 residues. V lost 0 bases and J lost 7, with 10 bases in between. Germline V gene lookup returns CDR1 KGHSH and CDR2 LQKENI. The CDR3 is CASSPPARSNEQFF. The CDR3 region has the DNA TGTGCCAGCTCACCACCGGCTAGGAGTAATGAGCAGTTCTTC.

Here the CDR3 DNA reads TGTGCCAGCAGCACCTCAGGAATATCTAATGAAAAACTGTTTTTT. Its translation: CASSTSGISNEKLFF. The gene calls are TRBV9 and TRBJ1-4; D call uncertain. V was trimmed by 4 bases and J by 3 bases, leaving 13 bases between them. Germline CDR1 is SGDLS and CDR2 is YYNGEE. CDR3 size: 15 residues. Full variable domain (missing parts from reference TRBV9 and TRBJ1-4): DSGVTQTPKHLITATGQRVTLRCSPRSGDLSVYWYQQSLDQGLQFLIQYYNGEERAKGNILERFSAQQFPDLHSELNLSSLELGDSALYFCASSTSGISNEKLFFGSGTQLSVL.

V usage is TRBV4-3 and J usage is TRBJ1-1, with a possible D match to TRBD1 (5 bases). The V and J ends lost 8 bases and 2 bases respectively, with 12 bases between them. Germline CDR1 reads LGHNA; CDR2 reads YSLEER. This CDR3 contains 13 residues. CDR3 sequence: CASRDGLNTEAFF. CDR3 bases: TGCGCCAGCCGGGACGGACTAAACACTGAAGCTTTCTTT.

The chain couples TRBV5-1 to TRBJ2-7, with TRBD1 matching over 8 bases. The CDR3 runs to 14 residues. The V segment lost 4 bases and the J segment 4 bases; nucleotides outside the gene matches: 7. Germline V gene sequence: CDR1 SGHRS, CDR2 YFSETQ. The CDR3 protein is CASSPGQGWYEQYF. CDR3 DNA: TGCGCCAGCAGCCCCGGACAGGGTTGGTACGAGCAGTACTTC.

CDR3 amino acids: CASSRHDMASNQPQHF. CDR3 coding DNA: TGTGCCAGCAGCCGCCATGACATGGCCAGCAATCAGCCCCAGCATTTT. V usage is TRBV4-2 and J usage is TRBJ1-5; D not resolved. The ends were cut back, 4 bases at V and 1 base at J, with 14 bases in the middle. Looked up from germline, CDR1 is LGHNA and CDR2 is YNFKEQ. This CDR3 contains 16 residues.

V and J are TRBV7-9 and TRBJ2-2, with a possible D match to TRBD1 (6 bases). Germline lookup yields CDR1 SEHNR and CDR2 FQNEAQ (reference sequence). The CDR3 has 14 amino acids. V was cut by 1 base and J by 8 bases, with 11 bases left in between. DNA of the CDR3: TGTGCCAGCAGCTTAGAGGGACATTCTGGGGAGCTGTTTTTT. It yields the protein CASSLEGHSGELFF.

V and J are TRBV7-9 and TRBJ1-1; TRBD1 is a possible D gene (5 bases). The CDR3 loop spans 13 amino acids. Germline V lookup: CDR1 SEHNR, CDR2 FQNEAQ (reference sequence). Trimming removed 5 bases from V and 7 bases from J, with 14 bases in between. CDR3 loop: CASSPPRALEAFF. CDR3 nucleotides: TGTGCCAGCAGCCCCCCCAGGGCTCTTGAAGCTTTCTTT.

The chain has TRBV7-8 and TRBJ1-1; 7 nucleotides match TRBD1. V shed 3 bases, J shed 4 bases, and the junction held 8 bases outside the gene matches. The length of the CDR3 is 15 residues. Germline V gene data show CDR1 as SGHVS and CDR2 as FQNEAQ. The DNA for the CDR3 is TGTGCCAGCAGCTTGACAGGGTCCCCCGGCACTGAAGCTTTCTTT. Residues: CASSLTGSPGTEAFF.

This chain links TRBV2 with TRBJ2-3, with D maybe TRBD2 (7 bases). This CDR3 spans 15 amino acids. Germline V gives CDR1 SNHLY, CDR2 FYNNEI. V was cut by 10 bases and J by 1 base, with 18 bases left in between. In DNA, the CDR3 is TGTGCCATACAGGAAGGGGGGGCCGGCACAGATACGCAGTATTTT. This sequence encodes CAIQEGGAGTDTQYF.

The chain joins TRBV7-6 to TRBJ2-2, with D possibly matching TRBD1 (5 bases). Germline V gene lookup returns CDR1 SGHVS and CDR2 FNYEAQ. Trimming removed 5 bases at V and 1 base at J, with 11 bases between. The CDR3 is made up of 15 amino acids. The CDR3 here is CASSQATGNTGELFF. CDR3 bases: TGTGCCAGCAGCCAAGCCACAGGGAACACCGGGGAGCTGTTTTTT.

This clone was detected only a few times. The chain links TRBV11-2 to TRBJ1-1; perhaps TRBD1 as D (5 bases). V gave up 7 bases and J gave up 0 bases, with 12 bases separating them. CDR1 and CDR2 (germline): SGHAT, FQNNGV. The CDR3 runs 14 residues. CDR3 protein: CASMKGVMNTEAFF. DNA for the CDR3: TGTGCCAGCATGAAAGGGGTAATGAACACTGAAGCTTTCTTT.